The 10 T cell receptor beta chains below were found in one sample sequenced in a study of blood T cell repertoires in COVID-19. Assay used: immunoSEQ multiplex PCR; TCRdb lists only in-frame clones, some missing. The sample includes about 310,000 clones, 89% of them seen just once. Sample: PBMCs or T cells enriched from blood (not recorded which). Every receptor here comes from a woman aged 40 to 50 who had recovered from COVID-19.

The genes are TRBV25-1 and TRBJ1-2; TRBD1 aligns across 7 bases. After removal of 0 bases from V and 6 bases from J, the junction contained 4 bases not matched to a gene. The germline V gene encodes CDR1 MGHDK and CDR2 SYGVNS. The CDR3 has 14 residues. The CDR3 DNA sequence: TGTGCCAGCAGTGAATACCTGACAGGGAATGGCTACACCTTC. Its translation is CASSEYLTGNGYTF.

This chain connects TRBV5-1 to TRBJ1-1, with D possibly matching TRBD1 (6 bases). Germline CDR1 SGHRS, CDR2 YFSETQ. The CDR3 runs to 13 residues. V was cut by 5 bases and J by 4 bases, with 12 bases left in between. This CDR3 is CASRAIQGTEAFF. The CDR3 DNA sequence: TGCGCCAGCAGGGCTATACAGGGCACTGAAGCTTTCTTT. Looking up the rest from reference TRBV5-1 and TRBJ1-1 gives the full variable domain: KAGVTQTPRYLIKTRGQQVTLSCSPISGHRSVSWYQQTPGQGLQFLFEYFSETQRNKGNFPGRFSGRQFSNSRSEMNVSTLELGDSALYLCASRAIQGTEAFFGQGTRLTVV.

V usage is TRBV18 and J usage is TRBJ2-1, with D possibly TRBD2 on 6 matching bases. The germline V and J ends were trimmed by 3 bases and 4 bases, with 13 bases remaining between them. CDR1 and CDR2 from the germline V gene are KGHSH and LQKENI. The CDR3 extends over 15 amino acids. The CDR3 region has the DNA TGTGCCAGCTCACCTTTAATAGCGGCGTACAATGAGCAGTTCTTC. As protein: CASSPLIAAYNEQFF.

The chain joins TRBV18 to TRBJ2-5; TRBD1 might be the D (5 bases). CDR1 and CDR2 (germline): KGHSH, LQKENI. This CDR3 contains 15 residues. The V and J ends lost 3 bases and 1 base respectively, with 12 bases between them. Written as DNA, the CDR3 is TGTGCCAGCTCACCGCGTCGACAGTCCCAAGAGACCCAGTACTTC. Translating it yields CASSPRRQSQETQYF. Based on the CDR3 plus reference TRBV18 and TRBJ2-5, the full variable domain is NAGVMQNPRHLVRRRGQEARLRCSPMKGHSHVYWYRQLPEEGLKFMVYLQKENIIDESGMPKERFSAEFPKEGPSILRIQQVVRGDSAAYFCASSPRRQSQETQYFGPGTRLLVL.

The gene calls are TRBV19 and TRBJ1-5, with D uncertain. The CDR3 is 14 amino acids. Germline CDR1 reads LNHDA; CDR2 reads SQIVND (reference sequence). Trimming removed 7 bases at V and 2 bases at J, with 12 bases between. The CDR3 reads CASIQLGGNQPQHF. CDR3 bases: TGTGCCAGTATACAACTGGGCGGCAATCAGCCCCAGCATTTT. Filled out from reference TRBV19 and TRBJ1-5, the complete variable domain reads DGGITQSPKYLFRKEGQNVTLSCEQNLNHDAMYWYRQDPGQGLRLIYYSQIVNDFQKGDIAEGYSVSREKKESFPLTVTSAQKNPTAFYLCASIQLGGNQPQHFGDGTRLSIL.

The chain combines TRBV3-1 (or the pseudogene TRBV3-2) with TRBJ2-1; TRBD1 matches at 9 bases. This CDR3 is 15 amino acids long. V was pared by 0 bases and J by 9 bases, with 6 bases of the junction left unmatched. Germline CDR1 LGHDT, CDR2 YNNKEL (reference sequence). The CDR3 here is CASSQDIGTGLEQFF. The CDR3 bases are TGTGCCAGCAGCCAAGATATCGGGACAGGGCTTGAGCAGTTCTTC.

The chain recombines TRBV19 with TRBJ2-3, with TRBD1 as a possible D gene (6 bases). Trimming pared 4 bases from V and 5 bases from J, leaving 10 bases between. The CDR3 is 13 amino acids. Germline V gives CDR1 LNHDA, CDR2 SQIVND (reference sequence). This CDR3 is CASSKQGLDTQYF. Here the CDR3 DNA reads TGTGCCAGTAGTAAACAGGGTTTAGATACGCAGTATTTT.

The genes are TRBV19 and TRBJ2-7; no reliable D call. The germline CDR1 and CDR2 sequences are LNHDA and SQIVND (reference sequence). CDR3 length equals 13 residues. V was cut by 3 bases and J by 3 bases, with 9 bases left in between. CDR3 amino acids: CASSMILVYEQYF. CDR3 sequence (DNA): TGTGCCAGTAGTATGATATTAGTCTACGAGCAGTACTTC.

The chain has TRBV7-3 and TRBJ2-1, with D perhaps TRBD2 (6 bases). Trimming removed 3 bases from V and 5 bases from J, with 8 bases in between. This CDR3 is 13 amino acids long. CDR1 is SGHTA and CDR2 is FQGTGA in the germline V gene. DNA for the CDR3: TGTGCCAGCAGCTTGGGACTTAACAATGAGCAGTTCTTC. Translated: CASSLGLNNEQFF. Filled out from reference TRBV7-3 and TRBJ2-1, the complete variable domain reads GAGVSQTPSNKVTEKGKYVELRCDPISGHTALYWYRQSLGQGPEFLIYFQGTGAADDSGLPNDRFFAVRPEGSVSTLKIQRTERGDSAVYLCASSLGLNNEQFFGPGTRLTVL.

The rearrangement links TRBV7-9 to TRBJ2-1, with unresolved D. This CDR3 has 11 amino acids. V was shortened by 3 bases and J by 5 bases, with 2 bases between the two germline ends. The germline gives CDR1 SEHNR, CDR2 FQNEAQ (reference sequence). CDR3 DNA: TGTGCCAGCAGCTTCGACAATGAGCAGTTCTTC. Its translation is CASSFDNEQFF.